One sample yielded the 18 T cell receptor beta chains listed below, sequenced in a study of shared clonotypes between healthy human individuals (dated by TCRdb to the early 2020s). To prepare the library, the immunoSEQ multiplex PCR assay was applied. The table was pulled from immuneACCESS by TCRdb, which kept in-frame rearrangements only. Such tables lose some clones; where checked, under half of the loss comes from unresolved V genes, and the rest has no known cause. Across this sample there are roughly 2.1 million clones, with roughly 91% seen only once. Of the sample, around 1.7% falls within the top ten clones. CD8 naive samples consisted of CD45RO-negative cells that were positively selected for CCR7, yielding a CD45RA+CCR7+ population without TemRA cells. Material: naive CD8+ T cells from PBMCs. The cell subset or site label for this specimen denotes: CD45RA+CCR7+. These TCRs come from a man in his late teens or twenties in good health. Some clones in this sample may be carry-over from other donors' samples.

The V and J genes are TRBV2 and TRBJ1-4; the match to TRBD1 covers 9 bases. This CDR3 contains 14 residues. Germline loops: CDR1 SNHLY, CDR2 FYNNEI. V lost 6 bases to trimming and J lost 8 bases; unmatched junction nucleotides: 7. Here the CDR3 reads CASRGTGRYEKLFF. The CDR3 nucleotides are TGTGCCAGCAGGGGGACAGGGCGCTACGAAAAACTGTTTTTT.

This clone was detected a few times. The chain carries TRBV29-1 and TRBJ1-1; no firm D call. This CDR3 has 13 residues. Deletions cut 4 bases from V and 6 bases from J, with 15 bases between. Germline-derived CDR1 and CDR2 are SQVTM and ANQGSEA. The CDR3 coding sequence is TGCAGCGTTGCAGCGGGGATCGAGGCTGAAGCTTTCTTT. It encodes CSVAAGIEAEAFF.

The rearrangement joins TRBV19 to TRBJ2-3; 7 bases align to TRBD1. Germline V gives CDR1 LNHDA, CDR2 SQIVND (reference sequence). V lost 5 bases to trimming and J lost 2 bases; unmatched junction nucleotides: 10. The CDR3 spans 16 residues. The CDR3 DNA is TGTGCCAGTAGTGCAGTTTGGGGACAGACCACAGATACGCAGTATTTT. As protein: CASSAVWGQTTDTQYF.

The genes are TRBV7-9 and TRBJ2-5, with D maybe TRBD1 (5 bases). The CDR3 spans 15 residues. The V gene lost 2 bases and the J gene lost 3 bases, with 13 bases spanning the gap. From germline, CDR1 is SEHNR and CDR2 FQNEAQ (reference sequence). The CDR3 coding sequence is TGTGCCAGCAGCTTATCCTACGACAGCGAAGAGACCCAGTACTTC. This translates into CASSLSYDSEETQYF.

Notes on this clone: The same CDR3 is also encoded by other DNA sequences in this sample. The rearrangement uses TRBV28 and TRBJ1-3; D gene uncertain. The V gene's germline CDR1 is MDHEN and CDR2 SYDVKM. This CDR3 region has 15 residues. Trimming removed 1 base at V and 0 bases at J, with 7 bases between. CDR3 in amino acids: CASSLSRFSGNTIYF. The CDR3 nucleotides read TGTGCCAGCAGTTTATCGAGGTTCTCTGGAAACACCATATATTTT.

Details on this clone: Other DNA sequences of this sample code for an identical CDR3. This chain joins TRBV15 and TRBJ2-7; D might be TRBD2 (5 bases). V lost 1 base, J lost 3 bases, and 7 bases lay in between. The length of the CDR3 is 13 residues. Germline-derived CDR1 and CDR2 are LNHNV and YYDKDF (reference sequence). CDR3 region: CATSRVEGYEQYF. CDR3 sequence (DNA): TGTGCCACCAGCAGAGTTGAGGGCTACGAGCAGTACTTC. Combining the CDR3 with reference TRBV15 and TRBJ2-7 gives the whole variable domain DAMVIQNPRYQVTQFGKPVTLSCSQTLNHNVMYWYQQKSSQAPKLLFHYYDKDFNNEADTPDNFQSRRPNTSFCFLDIRSPGLGDTAMYLCATSRVEGYEQYFGPGTRLTVT.

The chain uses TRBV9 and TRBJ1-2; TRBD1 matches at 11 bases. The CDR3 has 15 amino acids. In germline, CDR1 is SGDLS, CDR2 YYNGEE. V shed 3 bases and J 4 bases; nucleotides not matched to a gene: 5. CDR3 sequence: CASSDGTGGIYGYTF. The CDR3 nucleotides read TGTGCCAGCAGCGACGGGACAGGGGGGATCTATGGCTACACCTTC.

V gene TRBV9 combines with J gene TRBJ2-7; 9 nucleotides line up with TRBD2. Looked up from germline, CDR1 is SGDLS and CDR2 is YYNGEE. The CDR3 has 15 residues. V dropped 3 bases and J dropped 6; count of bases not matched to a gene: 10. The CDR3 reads CASSETGTSSSEQYF. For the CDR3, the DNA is TGTGCCAGCAGCGAAACCGGGACTAGCAGCTCCGAGCAGTACTTC.

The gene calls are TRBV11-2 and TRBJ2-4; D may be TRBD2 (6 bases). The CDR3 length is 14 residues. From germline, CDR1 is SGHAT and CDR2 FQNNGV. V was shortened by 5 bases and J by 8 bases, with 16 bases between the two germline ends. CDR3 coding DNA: TGTGCCAGCAGCCCGCGGGACTTCGCGGACATTCAGTACTTC. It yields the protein CASSPRDFADIQYF.

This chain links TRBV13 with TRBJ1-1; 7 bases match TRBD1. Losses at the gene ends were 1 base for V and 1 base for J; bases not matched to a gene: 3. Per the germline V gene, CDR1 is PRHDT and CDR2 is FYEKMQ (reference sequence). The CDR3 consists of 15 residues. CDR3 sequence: CASSLDRTGNTEAFF. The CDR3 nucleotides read TGTGCCAGCAGCTTAGACAGGACAGGGAACACTGAAGCTTTCTTT.

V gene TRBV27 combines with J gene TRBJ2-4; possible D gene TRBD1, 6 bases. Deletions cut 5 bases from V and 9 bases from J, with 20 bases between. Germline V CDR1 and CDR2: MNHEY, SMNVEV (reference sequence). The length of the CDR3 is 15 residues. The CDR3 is CASSPDRLPWGIQYF. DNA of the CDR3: TGTGCCAGCAGTCCAGACAGGCTCCCTTGGGGCATTCAGTACTTC.

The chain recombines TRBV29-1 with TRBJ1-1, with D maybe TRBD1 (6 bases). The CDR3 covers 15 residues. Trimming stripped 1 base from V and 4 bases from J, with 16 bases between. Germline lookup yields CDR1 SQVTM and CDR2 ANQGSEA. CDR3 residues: CSVEGGRLSSTEAFF. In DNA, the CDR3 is TGCAGCGTTGAAGGGGGGCGACTAAGTAGCACTGAAGCTTTCTTT.

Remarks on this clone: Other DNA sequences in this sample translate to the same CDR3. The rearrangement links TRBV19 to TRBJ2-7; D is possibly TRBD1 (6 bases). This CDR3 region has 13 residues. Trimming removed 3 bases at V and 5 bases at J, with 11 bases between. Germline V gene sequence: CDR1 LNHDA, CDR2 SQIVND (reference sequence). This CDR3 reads CASSIAGGNEQYF. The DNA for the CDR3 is TGTGCCAGTAGTATCGCTGGGGGCAACGAGCAGTACTTC.

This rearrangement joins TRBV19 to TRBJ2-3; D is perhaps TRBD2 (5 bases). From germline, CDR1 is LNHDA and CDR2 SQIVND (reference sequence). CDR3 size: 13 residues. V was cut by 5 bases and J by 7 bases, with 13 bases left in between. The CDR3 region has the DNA TGTGCCAGTAGTCTCACCCCGGGGAATACGCAGTATTTT. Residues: CASSLTPGNTQYF.

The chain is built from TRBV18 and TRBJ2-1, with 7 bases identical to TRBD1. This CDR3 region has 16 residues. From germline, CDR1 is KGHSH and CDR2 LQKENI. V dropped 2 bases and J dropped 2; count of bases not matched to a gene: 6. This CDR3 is CASSPVGQGAYNEQFF. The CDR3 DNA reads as TGTGCCAGCTCACCAGTAGGGCAGGGGGCCTACAATGAGCAGTTCTTC.

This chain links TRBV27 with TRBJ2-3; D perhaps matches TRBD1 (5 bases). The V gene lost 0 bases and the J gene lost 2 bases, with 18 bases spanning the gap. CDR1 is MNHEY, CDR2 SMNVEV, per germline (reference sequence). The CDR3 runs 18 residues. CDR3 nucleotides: TGTGCCAGCAGTTTATCGCCCGGCGCAGGGCTACTCACAGATACGCAGTATTTT. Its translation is CASSLSPGAGLLTDTQYF.

CDR3 bases: TGTGCCACAAGACAGGGTCAATACAATGAGCAGTTCTTC. Amino acids: CATRQGQYNEQFF. This rearrangement joins TRBV28 to TRBJ2-1; TRBD1 matches 7 bases. The CDR3 consists of 13 residues. V was clipped by 10 bases and J by 4 bases; unmatched bases: 7. Germline V gene sequence: CDR1 MDHEN, CDR2 SYDVKM.

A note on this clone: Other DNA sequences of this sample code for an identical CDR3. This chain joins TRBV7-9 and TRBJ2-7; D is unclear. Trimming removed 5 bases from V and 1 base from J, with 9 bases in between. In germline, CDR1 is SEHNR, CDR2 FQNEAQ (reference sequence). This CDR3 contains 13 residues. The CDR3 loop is CASSRSGSYEQYF. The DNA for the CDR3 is TGTGCCAGCAGCCGGTCAGGTTCCTACGAGCAGTACTTC. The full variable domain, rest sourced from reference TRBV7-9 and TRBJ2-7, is DTGVSQNPRHKITKRGQNVTFRCDPISEHNRLYWYRQTLGQGPEFLTYFQNEAQLEKSRLLSDRFSAERPKGSFSTLEIQRTEQGDSAMYLCASSRSGSYEQYFGPGTRLTVT.